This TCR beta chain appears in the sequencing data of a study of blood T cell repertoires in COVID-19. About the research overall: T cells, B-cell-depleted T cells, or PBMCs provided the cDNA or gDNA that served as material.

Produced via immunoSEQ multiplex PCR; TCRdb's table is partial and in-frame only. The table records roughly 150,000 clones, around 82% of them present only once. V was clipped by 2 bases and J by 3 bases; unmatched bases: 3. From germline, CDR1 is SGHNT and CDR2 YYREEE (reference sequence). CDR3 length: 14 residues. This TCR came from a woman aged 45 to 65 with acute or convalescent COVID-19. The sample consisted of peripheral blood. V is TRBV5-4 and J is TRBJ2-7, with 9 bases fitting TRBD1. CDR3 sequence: CASSFGDRVYEQYF. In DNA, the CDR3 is TGTGCCAGCAGCTTTGGGGACAGGGTCTACGAGCAGTACTTC.